The clone carrying this T cell receptor beta chain has only a few counts. Its antigen is undetermined. The CDR3 is 20 amino acids. Germline lookup yields CDR1 MGHRA and CDR2 YSYEKL. The J segment lost 6 bases and the V segment lost 4 bases, leaving 17 bases of the junction unmatched. This sample stems from a study of post-analysis software for immune sequencing data. TCR beta cDNA libraries included unique molecular identifiers. TCRdb reprocessed the PCR reads with MiXCR, giving one entry per CDR3 protein. The table includes 800,000 to 950,000 distinct CDR3 sequences, around 50% detected once. General study results and limits: Patients had higher frequencies than controls of about five TRBV segments, including TRBV5-6, TRBV5-1 and TRBV20-1.

The clonotype originates from a girl aged 10-17 years with multiple sclerosis. The specimen sequenced was blood. The chain links TRBV4-1 to TRBJ2-3; 15 bases map to TRBD2. The chain's CDR3 is CASSPIPGTSGGPPFDTQYF. The CDR3 DNA is TGCGCCAGCAGCCCGATACCTGGGACTAGCGGGGGGCCCCCGTTCGATACGCAGTATTTT.